A selection of T cell receptor beta chains follows, all from one sample in a study of response to subunit inactivated influenza vaccine. TCRdb itself ran the RT-PCR reads through MiXCR, one entry per CDR3 protein. This sample has just over 300,000 distinct CDR3 sequences; just over 20% occur once, and the top ten carry roughly 10%. The sequenced sample was PBMCs from blood, obtained about 19 months after vaccination. The receptors derive from a man aged 50-75 years who received an inactivated influenza vaccine. The CDR3 runs from the conserved cysteine through the conserved F or W. The D gene is left open where the match is weak. Some rows have no size entry. The others give once, few or many, or a class for an expanded clone.

TGTGCCAGCAGTAGGGGCGACCTACCCCTCCACTTT,CASSRGDLPLHF,NA,NA,TRBJ1-6,TRBV28
TGCAGTGCTAGGCCACGGGTGAATAGCAATCAGCCCCAGCATTTT,CSARPRVNSNQPQHF,NA,many,TRBJ1-5,TRBV20-1
TGTGCCAGCAGTTTATATGGAGGTTCACCCCTCCACTTT,CASSLYGGSPLHF,NA,few,TRBJ1-6,TRBV12-3/TRBV12-4
TGCAGCGTGGCCTCGCAAGTAGTCGGATCTGGGGCCAACGTCCTGACTTTC,CSVASQVVGSGANVLTF,NA,NA,TRBJ2-6,TRBV29-1
TGTGCCAGCAGCTTTTATAACGACAATGAGCAGTTCTTC,CASSFYNDNEQFF,NA,NA,TRBJ2-1,TRBV5-6
TGTGCCAGCAGCTTAGTTCGCCTAGCGGACACAGATACGCAGTATTTT,CASSLVRLADTDTQYF,TRBD2,NA,TRBJ2-3,TRBV7-2
TGTGCCAGCACTCCTTCTGAGTTCAATGAGCAGTTCTTC,CASTPSEFNEQFF,NA,few,TRBJ2-1,TRBV12-3/TRBV12-4
TGTGCCAGCAGCGCCACCATCCAGGGGAAGAGAGGAAACTATGGCTACACCTTC,CASSATIQGKRGNYGYTF,NA,few,TRBJ1-2,TRBV11-2
TGTGCCAGCAGCCAAGAAAACACGGTCACTGAGCAGTTCTTC,CASSQENTVTEQFF,NA,NA,TRBJ2-1,TRBV3-1
TGTGCCAGCAGCCAACTAAGCACCATCCGGGACAGACCCACCTTC,CASSQLSTIRDRPTF,TRBD1,few,TRBJ1-2,TRBV3-1
TGTGCCAGCAGTCCCTCCACGGGGTCAGCCTATGGCTACACCTTC,CASSPSTGSAYGYTF,NA,few,TRBJ1-2,TRBV12-3/TRBV12-4
TGTGCCAGCAGTGCGGGTGTCGTGGAAAAACTGCTTTTT,CASSAGVVEKLLF,NA,NA,TRBJ1-4,TRBV12-3/TRBV12-4
TGTGCCAGCAGCGCGACTTGGGATAATTCACCCCTCCACTTT,CASSATWDNSPLHF,NA,NA,TRBJ1-6,TRBV6-4
TGTGCCAGCAGCGTAGGGGGGGACTACAATGAGCAGTTCTTC,CASSVGGDYNEQFF,NA,NA,TRBJ2-1,TRBV9
TGCAGTGCTAGAGATCTCCCTCGTCAGGGGGCGGACACTGAAGCTTTCTTT,CSARDLPRQGADTEAFF,TRBD1,NA,TRBJ1-1,TRBV20-1
TGTGCCAGTAGGGACCCGGGGGGCGCGATGTATAATCAGCCCCAGCATTTT,CASRDPGGAMYNQPQHF,NA,NA,TRBJ1-5,TRBV19
TGTGCCATCAGTGAAAGGGGCGGAAACACTGAAGCTTTCTTT,CAISERGGNTEAFF,NA,NA,TRBJ1-1,TRBV10-3
TGTGCCAGCAGTTTAGCTCGGACAGGGGGCATTGAGACCCAGTACTTC,CASSLARTGGIETQYF,TRBD1,few,TRBJ2-5,TRBV28
TGCAGTGCTAGAGCAGGGGACTATGGCTACACCTTC,CSARAGDYGYTF,NA,many,TRBJ1-2,TRBV20-1
TGTGCCAGCAGGGAGAACACAGATACGCAGTATTTT,CASRENTDTQYF,NA,NA,TRBJ2-3,TRBV28
TGTGCCAGCAGTTTTGTCCCTAGCGGGAGAACAAGTGAGCAGTTCTTC,CASSFVPSGRTSEQFF,TRBD2,NA,TRBJ2-1,TRBV12-3/TRBV12-4
TGCGCCAGCAGCCCGAGGGACGGCATGAACACTGAAGCTTTCTTT,CASSPRDGMNTEAFF,NA,NA,TRBJ1-1,TRBV4-1
TGTGCCAGCAGTTCCCGGACAGGAGGTTTTGGCTACACCTTC,CASSSRTGGFGYTF,TRBD1,many,TRBJ1-2,TRBV12-3/TRBV12-4
TGTGCCAGCAGCTTAAAGAAGCGGGGGGACAATGAGCAGTTCTTC,CASSLKKRGDNEQFF,TRBD2,NA,TRBJ2-1,TRBV11-2
TGCGCCAGCAGCCAAGAGTCGGGGTTAGAGCCCCAGCATTTT,CASSQESGLEPQHF,NA,NA,TRBJ1-5,TRBV4-3
TGTGCCAGCAGCTCCGGACAGGGGATCATGAGCTCCTACAATGAGCAGTTCTTC,CASSSGQGIMSSYNEQFF,TRBD1,NA,TRBJ2-1,TRBV28
TGTGCCAGCAGTGTCGGACAAGGGGTGAGGCAGTTCTTC,CASSVGQGVRQFF,NA,few,TRBJ2-1,TRBV2
TGCAGCGTTTCAGTCGTGTCGGCGGGGGCTGGAGATACGCAGTATTTT,CSVSVVSAGAGDTQYF,NA,NA,TRBJ2-3,TRBV29-1
TGTGCCAGCAGTCCCTCCCATAGACAGGGCTCGGCTAGCACAGATACGCAGTATTTT,CASSPSHRQGSASTDTQYF,TRBD1,few,TRBJ2-3,TRBV6-4
TGTGCCACCAGCAGAGATTTACTAGCCCACTCCTACGAGCAGTACTTC,CATSRDLLAHSYEQYF,NA,NA,TRBJ2-7,TRBV15
TGTGCCAGCAGTTTAATATCGCAGGGCCTAATCATTAACACTGAAGCTTTCTTT,CASSLISQGLIINTEAFF,NA,few,TRBJ1-1,TRBV27
TGTGCCAGCAGTCGTAACGCGGGAGGGTCTTTCGATGAGCAGTTCTTC,CASSRNAGGSFDEQFF,TRBD2,few,TRBJ2-1,TRBV12-3/TRBV12-4
TGTGCCAGCAGTTTGCTAGCGTTGCGCAATGAGCAGTTCTTC,CASSLLALRNEQFF,NA,NA,TRBJ2-1,TRBV28
TGCGCCAGCAGCTTCGGTAGGGAGGGGCTCGAGCAGTACTTC,CASSFGREGLEQYF,TRBD2,few,TRBJ2-7,TRBV5-1
TGTGCCAGCAGACTTAACAGGGGGCCTTATAGCAATCAGCCCCAGCATTTT,CASRLNRGPYSNQPQHF,TRBD1,many,TRBJ1-5,TRBV12-3/TRBV12-4
TGCGCCAGCAGCCAAGTCCCAGGGTCGTATGGCACCATATATTTT,CASSQVPGSYGTIYF,NA,NA,TRBJ1-3,TRBV4-3
TGTGCCAGCACCTCGGGACTGACTAATGAAAAACTGTTTTTT,CASTSGLTNEKLFF,NA,NA,TRBJ1-4,TRBV6-1
TGCGCCAGCAGATACGGGACAAACCTAGGCACAGATACGCAGTATTTT,CASRYGTNLGTDTQYF,NA,few,TRBJ2-3,TRBV5-1
TGCGCCAGCAGCGGAGGCCTGAGCTCCTACAATGAGCAGTTCTTC,CASSGGLSSYNEQFF,NA,few,TRBJ2-1,TRBV5-1
TGTGCCAGCAGTTTATATCGGGCAGGCCGGACAGATACGCAGTATTTT,CASSLYRAGRTDTQYF,NA,few,TRBJ2-3,TRBV28
TGTGCCAGCAGCCAAGAAAACAGGGCCTCCTACAATGAGCAGTTCTTC,CASSQENRASYNEQFF,NA,NA,TRBJ2-1,TRBV4-2
TGTGCCACCAGTGATTCGGGACAGGGGAGTACTGAAGCTTTCTTT,CATSDSGQGSTEAFF,TRBD1,few,TRBJ1-1,TRBV24-1
TGTGCCAGCAGCGTAGAGGGAGGGGGGAATGAGCAGTTCTTC,CASSVEGGGNEQFF,NA,many,TRBJ2-1,TRBV9
TGTGCCAGCAGCCGGACTAGCGGGAGAGGCCAAGAGACCCAGTACTTC,CASSRTSGRGQETQYF,TRBD2,many,TRBJ2-5,TRBV12-3/TRBV12-4
TGTGCCAGCAGCTTACGACAGGGGGCTAATTCACCCCTCCACTTT,CASSLRQGANSPLHF,TRBD1,few,TRBJ1-6,TRBV7-2
TGCGCCAGCAGCTTGGCGGGAAAGACCACAGATACGCAGTATTTT,CASSLAGKTTDTQYF,NA,NA,TRBJ2-3,TRBV5-1
TGCGCCAGCAGCTTTGACGGGTTGGGCACAGATACGCAGTATTTT,CASSFDGLGTDTQYF,NA,few,TRBJ2-3,TRBV5-1
TGCAGTGCTAGGGGTCCGGGACAGGTGGCCCACAATGAGCAGTTCTTC,CSARGPGQVAHNEQFF,TRBD1,NA,TRBJ2-1,TRBV20-1
TGCAGTGCTAGAGATCTCACTGGGCAGGGTTCGGAAAAACTGTTTTTT,CSARDLTGQGSEKLFF,NA,NA,TRBJ1-4,TRBV20-1